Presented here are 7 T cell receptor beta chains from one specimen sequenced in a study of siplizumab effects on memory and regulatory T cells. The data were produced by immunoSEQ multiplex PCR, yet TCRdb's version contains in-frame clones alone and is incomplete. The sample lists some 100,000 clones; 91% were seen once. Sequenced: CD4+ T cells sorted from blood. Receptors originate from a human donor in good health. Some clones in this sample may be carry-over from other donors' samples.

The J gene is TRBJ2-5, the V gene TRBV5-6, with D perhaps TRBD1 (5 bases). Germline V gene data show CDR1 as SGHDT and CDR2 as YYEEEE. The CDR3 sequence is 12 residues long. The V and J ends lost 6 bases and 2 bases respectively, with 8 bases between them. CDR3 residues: CASMRQQETQYF. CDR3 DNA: TGTGCCAGCATGAGACAGCAAGAGACCCAGTACTTC. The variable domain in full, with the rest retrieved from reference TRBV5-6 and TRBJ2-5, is DAGVTQSPTHLIKTRGQQVTLRCSPKSGHDTVSWYQQALGQGPQFIFQYYEEEERQRGNFPDRFSGHQFPNYSSELNVNALLLGDSALYLCASMRQQETQYFGPGTRLLVL.

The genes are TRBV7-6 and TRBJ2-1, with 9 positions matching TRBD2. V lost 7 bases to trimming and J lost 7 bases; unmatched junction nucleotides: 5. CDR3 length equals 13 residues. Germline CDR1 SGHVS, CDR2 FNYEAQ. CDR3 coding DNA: TGTGCCAGCATCCAGCGGGAGGAAAATGAGCAGTTCTTC. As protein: CASIQREENEQFF. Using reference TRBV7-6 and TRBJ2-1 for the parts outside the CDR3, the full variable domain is GAGVSQSPRYKVTKRGQDVALRCDPISGHVSLYWYRQALGQGPEFLTYFNYEAQQDKSGLPNDRFSAERPEGSISTLTIQRTEQRDSAMYRCASIQREENEQFFGPGTRLTVL.

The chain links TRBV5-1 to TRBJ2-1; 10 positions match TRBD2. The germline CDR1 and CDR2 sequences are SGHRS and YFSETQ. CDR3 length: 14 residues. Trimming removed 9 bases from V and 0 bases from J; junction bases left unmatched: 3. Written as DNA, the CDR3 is TGCGCCACGAAGCGGGAGGGCTCCTACAATGAGCAGTTCTTC. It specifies CATKREGSYNEQFF.

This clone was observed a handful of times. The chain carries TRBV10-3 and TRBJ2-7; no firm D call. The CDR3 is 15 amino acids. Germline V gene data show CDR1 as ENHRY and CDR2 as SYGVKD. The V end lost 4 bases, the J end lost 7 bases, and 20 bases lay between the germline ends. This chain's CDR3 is CAISVAGPLLGEQYF. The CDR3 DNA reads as TGTGCCATCAGTGTGGCAGGCCCCCTACTGGGAGAGCAGTACTTC.

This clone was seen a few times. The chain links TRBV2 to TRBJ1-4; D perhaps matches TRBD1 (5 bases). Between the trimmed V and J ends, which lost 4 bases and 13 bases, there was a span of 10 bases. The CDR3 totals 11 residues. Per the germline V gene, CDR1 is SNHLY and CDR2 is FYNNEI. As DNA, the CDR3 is TGTGCCAGCAGTGTCCGGGGCGGACTGTTTTTT. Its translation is CASSVRGGLFF.

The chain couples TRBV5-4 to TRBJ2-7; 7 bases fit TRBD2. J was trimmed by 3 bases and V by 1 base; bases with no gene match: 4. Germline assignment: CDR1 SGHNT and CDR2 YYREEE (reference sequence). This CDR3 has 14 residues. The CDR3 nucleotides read TGTGCCAGCAGCTTGACTAGCGCTAACTACGAGCAGTACTTC. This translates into CASSLTSANYEQYF.

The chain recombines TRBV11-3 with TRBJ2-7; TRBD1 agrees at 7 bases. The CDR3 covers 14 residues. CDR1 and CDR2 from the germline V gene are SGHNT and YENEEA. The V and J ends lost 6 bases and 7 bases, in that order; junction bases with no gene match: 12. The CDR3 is CASSQGQNLGEQYF. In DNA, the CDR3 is TGTGCCAGCAGTCAGGGACAGAATTTGGGGGAGCAGTACTTC. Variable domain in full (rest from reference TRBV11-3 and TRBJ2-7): EAGVVQSPRYKIIEKKQPVAFWCNPISGHNTLYWYLQNLGQGPELLIRYENEEAVDDSQLPKDRFSAERLKGVDSTLKIQPAELGDSAVYLCASSQGQNLGEQYFGPGTRLTVT.